This T cell receptor (beta chain) was captured in a study of T-cell memory formation after mild COVID-19. Comment on this clonotype: Its antigen is as yet unknown.

TCRalpha and TCRbeta libraries used 5'RACE with constant-segment primers and UMIs. From the 5' RACE reads, TCRdb called clonotypes with MiXCR, one entry per CDR3 protein. Of tens of thousands of distinct CDR3 sequences in the sample, 10% to 15% were seen once. The CDR3 is made up of 16 amino acids. The V gene lost 2 bases and the J gene lost 4 bases, with 15 bases spanning the gap. Study-wide results and limits: Memory cells collected pre-infection included some clones that later responded, suggesting cross-reactive memory joined. Proof of SARS-CoV-2 specificity was absent for the second-wave clones that crested on day 37.

The sample taken for sequencing was PBMCs or a T cell subset sorted from them (not recorded which). This sequence was found in an adult woman who had mild COVID-19 (a few samples of this study predate the infection). Cell type and time point are not known. The chain uses TRBV12-3 or TRBV12-4 and TRBJ2-1, with no clear D. The CDR3, as DNA: TGTGCCAGCAGTTTAAGGTCTCTGGGCCTTTACAATGAGCAGTTCTTC. Protein product: CASSLRSLGLYNEQFF.